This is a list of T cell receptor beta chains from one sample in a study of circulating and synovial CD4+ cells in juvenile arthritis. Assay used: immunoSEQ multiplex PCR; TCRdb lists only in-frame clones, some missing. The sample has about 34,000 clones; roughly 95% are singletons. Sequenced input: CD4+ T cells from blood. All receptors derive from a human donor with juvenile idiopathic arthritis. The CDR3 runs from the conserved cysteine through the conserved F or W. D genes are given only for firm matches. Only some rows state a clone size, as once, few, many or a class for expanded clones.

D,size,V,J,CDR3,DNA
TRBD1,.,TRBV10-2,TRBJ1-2,CASSETGGRDGYTF,TGCGCCAGCAGTGAAACAGGGGGACGGGATGGCTACACCTTC
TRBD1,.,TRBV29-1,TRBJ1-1,CSGGDREAFF,TGCAGCGGAGGGGACAGGGAAGCTTTCTTT
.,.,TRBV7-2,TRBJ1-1,CASSPRGPGQIRLPAFF,TGTGCCAGCAGCCCACGGGGACCGGGACAAATCCGTCTCCCAGCTTTCTTT
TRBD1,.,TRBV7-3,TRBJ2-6,CASSLTGTATLGSNVLTF,TGTGCCAGCAGCTTAACGGGGACAGCTACTCTGGGGTCCAACGTCCTGACTTTC
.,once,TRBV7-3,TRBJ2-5,CASSPTGPQETQYF,TGTGCCAGCAGCCCGACAGGCCCACAAGAGACCCAGTACTTC
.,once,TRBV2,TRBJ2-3,CASSAQDTQYF,TGTGCCAGCAGTGCCCAGGATACGCAGTATTTT
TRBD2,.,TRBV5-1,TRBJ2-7,CASSLLAGGPYEQYF,TGCGCCAGCAGCTTGCTAGCGGGGGGACCCTACGAGCAGTACTTC
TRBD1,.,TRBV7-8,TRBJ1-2,CASRPHPRGQGRDGYTF,TGTGCCAGCAGACCTCACCCCCGGGGACAGGGGAGAGATGGCTACACCTTC
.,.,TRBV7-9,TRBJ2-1,CASSLGTGYNEQFF,TGTGCCAGCAGCTTAGGAACAGGCTACAATGAGCAGTTCTTC
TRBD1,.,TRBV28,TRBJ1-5,CASRDRDRSYSNQPQHF,TGTGCCAGCAGGGACCGGGACAGAAGTTATAGCAATCAGCCCCAGCATTTT
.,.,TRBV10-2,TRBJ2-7,CAILDPQGYEQYF,TGCGCCATCCTCGACCCCCAGGGCTACGAGCAGTACTTC
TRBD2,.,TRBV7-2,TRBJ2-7,CASSFREGLNEQYF,TGTGCCAGCAGCTTTAGGGAGGGCTTGAACGAGCAGTACTTC
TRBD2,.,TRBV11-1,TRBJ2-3,CASSLLLGGGREDTQYF,TGTGCCAGCAGCCTACTCCTTGGAGGCGGGAGGGAAGATACGCAGTATTTT
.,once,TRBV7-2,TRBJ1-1,CASSLAGGLGAFF,TGTGCCAGCAGCTTAGCGGGGGGGCTTGGGGCTTTCTTT
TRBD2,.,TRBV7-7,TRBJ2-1,CASSSSGSYNEQFF,TGTGCTAGCAGCTCTAGCGGGTCATACAATGAGCAGTTCTTC
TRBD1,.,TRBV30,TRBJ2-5,CAWISRLLPGQGVRETQYF,TGTGCCTGGATTAGTCGGCTCCTTCCGGGACAGGGGGTGAGGGAGACCCAGTACTTC
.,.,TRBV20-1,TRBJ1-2,CSARDPPGDTF,TGCAGTGCTAGGGACCCGCCGGGGGACACCTTC
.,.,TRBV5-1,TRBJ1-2,CASSLERGGYGYTF,TGCGCCAGCAGCTTGGAAAGGGGAGGCTATGGCTACACCTTC
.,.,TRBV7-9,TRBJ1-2,CASSLASGGSDGSYTF,TGTGCCAGCAGCTTAGCATCGGGGGGTTCAGATGGTAGCTACACCTTC
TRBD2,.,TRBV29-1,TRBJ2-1,CSALGLAGSNEQFF,TGCAGCGCCCTGGGACTAGCGGGGTCGAATGAGCAGTTCTTC
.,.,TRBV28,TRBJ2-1,CASLRGNYNEQFF,TGTGCCAGCTTACGGGGGAACTACAATGAGCAGTTCTTC
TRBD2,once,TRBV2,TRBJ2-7,CASSERDYSPYEQYF,TGTGCCAGCAGTGAAAGGGACTATAGTCCCTACGAGCAGTACTTC
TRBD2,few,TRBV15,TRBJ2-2,CATSGASGGATGELFF,TGTGCCACCAGCGGAGCTAGCGGAGGGGCCACCGGGGAGCTGTTTTTT
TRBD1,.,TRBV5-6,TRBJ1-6,CASSLGTGTANSPLHF,TGTGCCAGCAGCTTGGGGACAGGGACAGCGAATTCCCCCCTCCACTTT
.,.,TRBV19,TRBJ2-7,CASSTPGDTYEQYF,TGTGCCAGTAGTACCCCCGGGGACACCTACGAGCAGTACTTC
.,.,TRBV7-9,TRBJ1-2,CASSLAGGPHYGYTF,TGTGCCAGCAGCTTAGCCGGGGGGCCTCACTATGGCTACACCTTC
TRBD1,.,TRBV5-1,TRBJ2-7,CASSQPGQGPYEQYF,TGCGCCAGCAGTCAGCCGGGACAGGGTCCCTACGAGCAGTACTTC
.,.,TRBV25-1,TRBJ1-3,CASRTSSGNTIYF,TGTGCCAGCAGAACCAGCTCTGGAAACACCATATATTTT
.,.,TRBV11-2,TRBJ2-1,CASSWTRGQQFF,TGTGCCAGCAGCTGGACTCGGGGACAACAGTTCTTC
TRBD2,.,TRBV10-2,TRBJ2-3,CASSRLAETNTDTQYF,TGCGCCAGCAGTAGACTAGCGGAGACAAACACAGATACGCAGTATTTT
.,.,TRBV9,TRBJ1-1,CASSAGGGRENTEAFF,TGTGCCAGCAGCGCCGGAGGAGGTAGGGAGAACACTGAAGCTTTCTTT
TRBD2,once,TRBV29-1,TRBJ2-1,CSVEPPAGADNEQFF,TGCAGCGTTGAGCCCCCAGCGGGGGCCGACAATGAGCAGTTCTTC
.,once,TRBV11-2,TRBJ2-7,CASSLDSILPYEQYF,TGTGCCAGCAGCTTAGATTCTATTCTCCCCTACGAGCAGTACTTC
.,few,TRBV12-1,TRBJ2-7,CASSWGGAAYEQYF,TGTGCCAGCAGCTGGGGTGGGGCCGCCTACGAGCAGTACTTC
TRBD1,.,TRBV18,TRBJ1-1,CASSSSQTGTVTEAFF,TGTGCCAGCTCATCCTCTCAGACAGGGACAGTCACTGAAGCTTTCTTT
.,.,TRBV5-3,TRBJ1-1,CARSLPGTRGTEAFF,TGTGCCAGAAGCTTGCCGGGGACTAGGGGAACTGAAGCTTTCTTT
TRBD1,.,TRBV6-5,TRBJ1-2,CASSGRQGGYTF,TGTGCCAGCAGTGGCCGACAGGGTGGCTACACCTTC
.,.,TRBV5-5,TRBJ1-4,CASSSPGGEKLFF,TGTGCCAGCAGCTCTCCGGGAGGTGAAAAACTGTTTTTT
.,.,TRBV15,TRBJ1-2,CATSRDFGPYGYTF,TGTGCCACCAGCAGAGACTTTGGGCCTTATGGCTACACCTTC
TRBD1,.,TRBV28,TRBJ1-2,CASGRQGFYGYTF,TGTGCCAGCGGGCGACAGGGGTTCTATGGCTACACCTTC
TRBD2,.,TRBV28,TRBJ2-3,CASSSGLAGTDTQYF,TGTGCCAGCAGTTCGGGACTAGCGGGGACAGATACGCAGTATTTT
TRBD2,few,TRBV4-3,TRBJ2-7,CASSLVAGGLPREQYF,TGCGCCAGCAGCCTTGTTGCGGGGGGATTACCCCGCGAGCAGTACTTC
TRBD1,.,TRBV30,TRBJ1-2,CAWSEEGAGYGYTF,TGTGCCTGGAGTGAGGAGGGGGCTGGCTATGGCTACACCTTC
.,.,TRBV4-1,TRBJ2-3,CASSHRRTLPDTQYF,TGCGCCAGCAGCCACCGCAGGACTCTCCCAGATACGCAGTATTTT
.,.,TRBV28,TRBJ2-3,CASSGGGTGLTDTQYF,TGTGCCAGCAGTGGGGGCGGTACGGGATTAACAGATACGCAGTATTTT
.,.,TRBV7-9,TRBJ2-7,CASSLDRDGKQYF,TGTGCCAGCAGCTTAGACAGGGACGGGAAACAGTACTTC
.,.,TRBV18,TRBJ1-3,CASSPPPGAPATGNTIYF,TGTGCCAGCTCACCACCGCCAGGCGCCCCCGCGACTGGAAACACCATATATTTT
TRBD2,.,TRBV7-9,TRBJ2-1,CASSIPTSGSSYNEQFF,TGTGCCAGCAGCATACCTACTAGCGGGAGCTCCTACAATGAGCAGTTCTTC
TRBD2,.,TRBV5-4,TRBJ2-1,CASSGLAGLTYNEQFF,TGTGCCAGCAGCGGCTTAGCGGGACTGACTTACAATGAGCAGTTCTTC
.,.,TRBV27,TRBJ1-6,CASSSPQGLGPLHF,TGTGCCAGCAGTTCGCCGCAGGGGCTGGGACCCCTCCACTTT
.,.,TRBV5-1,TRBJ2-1,CASSPLPYNEQFF,TGCGCCAGCAGCCCCCTCCCTTACAATGAGCAGTTCTTC
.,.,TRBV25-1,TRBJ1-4,CASSAADRINEKLFF,TGTGCCAGCAGTGCAGCGGACAGAATCAATGAAAAACTGTTTTTT
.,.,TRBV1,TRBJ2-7,CTSSQEGLAGEQYF,TGCACCAGCAGCCAAGAAGGGCTAGCGGGGGAGCAGTACTTC
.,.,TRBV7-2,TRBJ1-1,CASSLATVTNTEAFF,TGTGCCAGCAGCTTAGCGACAGTAACTAACACTGAAGCTTTCTTT